The rows below give T cell receptor beta chains drawn from one sample of a study of Ad26.COV2.S vaccination and SARS-CoV-2 variants. Profiling relied on immunoSEQ multiplex PCR, and the TCRdb table lists in-frame clones only, not all of them. The sample carries roughly 330,000 clones, 90% recorded once. The specimen comprised peripheral blood, sampled in a trial of Ad26.COV2.S vaccine versus placebo. All receptors derive from a person aged 18-60 years who received the Ad26.COV2.S COVID-19 vaccine or a placebo. Both conserved end residues are part of each CDR3. The D gene is left open where the match is weak.

CDR3 length	D gene	V gene	J gene	CDR3 protein	CDR3 DNA
16	-	TRBV7-2	TRBJ1-4	CASSPQVGGWDEKLFF	TGTGCCAGCAGCCCCCAGGTGGGGGGATGGGATGAAAAACTGTTTTTT
15	TRBD1	TRBV5-1	TRBJ2-1	CASSPRDRIYNEQFF	TGCGCCAGCAGCCCCCGGGACAGGATCTACAATGAGCAGTTCTTC
14	-	TRBV6-4	TRBJ1-2	CASSPTGFDYGYTF	TGTGCCAGCAGTCCGACAGGTTTCGACTATGGCTACACCTTC
15	TRBD1	TRBV7-8	TRBJ2-4	CASSLPGQGTNIQYF	TGTGCCAGCAGCTTACCGGGACAGGGGACAAACATTCAGTACTTC
15	-	TRBV9	TRBJ2-1	CASSVAGLSYNEQFF	TGTGCCAGCAGCGTAGCGGGACTGTCCTACAATGAGCAGTTCTTC
13	-	TRBV11-2	TRBJ1-5	CASSWNSNQPQHF	TGTGCCAGCAGCTGGAATAGCAATCAGCCCCAGCATTTT
16	TRBD1	TRBV19	TRBJ2-3	CASSIFGTGNTDTQYF	TGTGCCAGTAGTATTTTCGGGACAGGGAACACAGATACGCAGTATTTT
14	-	TRBV28	TRBJ2-2	CASSSPGSTGELFF	TGTGCCAGCAGTTCCCCCGGATCTACCGGGGAGCTGTTTTTT
14	-	TRBV9	TRBJ1-3	CASSQTFSGNTIYF	TGTGCCAGCTCCCAAACCTTCTCTGGAAACACCATATATTTT
17	TRBD1	TRBV9	TRBJ1-2	CASSSGTGNSANYGYTF	TGTGCCAGCAGCTCCGGGACAGGGAACTCAGCTAACTATGGCTACACCTTC
11	-	TRBV2	TRBJ1-1	CASRTLRGGFF	TGTGCCAGCAGGACTCTTCGGGGGGGTTTCTTT
16	TRBD2	TRBV5-8	TRBJ2-5	CASSPGTSGVKETQYF	TGTGCCAGCAGCCCAGGGACTAGCGGGGTCAAAGAGACCCAGTACTTC
14	-	TRBV7-2	TRBJ1-5	CASSPDGMNQPQHF	TGTGCCAGCAGCCCAGACGGAATGAATCAGCCCCAGCATTTT
10	-	TRBV6-5	TRBJ1-2	CASNNYGYTF	TGTGCCAGCAATAACTATGGCTACACCTTC
17	TRBD2	TRBV9	TRBJ2-2	CASSARLAGGNTGELFF	TGTGCCAGCAGCGCCCGACTAGCGGGAGGGAACACCGGGGAGCTGTTTTTT